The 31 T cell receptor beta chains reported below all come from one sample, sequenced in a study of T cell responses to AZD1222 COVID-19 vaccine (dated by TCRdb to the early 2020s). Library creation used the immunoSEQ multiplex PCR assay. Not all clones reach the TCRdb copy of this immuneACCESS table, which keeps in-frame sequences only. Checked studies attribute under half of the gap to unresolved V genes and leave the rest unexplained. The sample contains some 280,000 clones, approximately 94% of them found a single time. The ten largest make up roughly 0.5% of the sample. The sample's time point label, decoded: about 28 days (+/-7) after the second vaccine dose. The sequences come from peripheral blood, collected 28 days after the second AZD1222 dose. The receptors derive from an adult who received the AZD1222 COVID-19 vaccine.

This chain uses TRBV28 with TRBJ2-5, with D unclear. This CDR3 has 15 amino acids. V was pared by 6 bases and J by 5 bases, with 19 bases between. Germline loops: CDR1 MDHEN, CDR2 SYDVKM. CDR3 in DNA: TGTGCCAGCAGGTTGGAGACGTCCCTTCAGGAGACCCAGTACTTC. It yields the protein CASRLETSLQETQYF.

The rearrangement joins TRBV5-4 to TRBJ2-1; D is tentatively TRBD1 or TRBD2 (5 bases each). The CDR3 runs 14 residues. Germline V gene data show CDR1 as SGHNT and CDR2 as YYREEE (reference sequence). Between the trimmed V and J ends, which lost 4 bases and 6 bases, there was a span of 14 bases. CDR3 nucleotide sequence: TGTGCCAGCAGCGGGAGAGGGACCCCCAATGAGCAGTTCTTC. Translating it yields CASSGRGTPNEQFF. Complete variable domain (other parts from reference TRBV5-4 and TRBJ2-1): ETGVTQSPTHLIKTRGQQVTLRCSSQSGHNTVSWYQQALGQGPQFIFQYYREEENGRGNFPPRFSGLQFPNYSSELNVNALELDDSALYLCASSGRGTPNEQFFGPGTRLTVL.

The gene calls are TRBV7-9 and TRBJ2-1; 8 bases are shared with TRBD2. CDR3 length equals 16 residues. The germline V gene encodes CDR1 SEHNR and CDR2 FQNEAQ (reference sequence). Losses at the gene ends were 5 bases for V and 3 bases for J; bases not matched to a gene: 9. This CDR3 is CASSDVRAGDYNEQFF. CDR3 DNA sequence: TGTGCCAGCAGCGACGTTCGAGCGGGGGACTACAATGAGCAGTTCTTC. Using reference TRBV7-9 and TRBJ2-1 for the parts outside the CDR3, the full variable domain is DTGVSQNPRHKITKRGQNVTFRCDPISEHNRLYWYRQTLGQGPEFLTYFQNEAQLEKSRLLSDRFSAERPKGSFSTLEIQRTEQGDSAMYLCASSDVRAGDYNEQFFGPGTRLTVL.

The CDR3 loop is CASSVEQSNTEAFF. Here the CDR3 DNA reads TGTGCCAGCAGCGTCGAACAGTCGAACACTGAAGCTTTCTTT. The V call is TRBV9, the J call TRBJ1-1; D call uncertain. This CDR3 spans 14 amino acids. V was clipped by 2 bases and J by 1 base, with 9 bases between them. Germline V gives CDR1 SGDLS, CDR2 YYNGEE.

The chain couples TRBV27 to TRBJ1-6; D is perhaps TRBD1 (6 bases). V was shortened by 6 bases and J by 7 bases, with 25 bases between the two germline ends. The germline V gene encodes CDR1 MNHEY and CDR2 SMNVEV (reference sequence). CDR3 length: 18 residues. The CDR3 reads CASSSDRTPGRTNSPLHF. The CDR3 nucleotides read TGTGCCAGCAGCTCCGACAGGACACCGGGGAGAACGAATTCACCCCTCCACTTT.

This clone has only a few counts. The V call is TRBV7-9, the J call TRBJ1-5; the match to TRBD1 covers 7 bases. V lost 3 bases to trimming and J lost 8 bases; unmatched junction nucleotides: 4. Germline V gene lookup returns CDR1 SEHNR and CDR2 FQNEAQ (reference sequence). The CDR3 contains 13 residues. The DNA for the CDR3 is TGTGCCAGCAGCTTGGGACAGTTAGAGCCCCAGCATTTT. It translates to CASSLGQLEPQHF. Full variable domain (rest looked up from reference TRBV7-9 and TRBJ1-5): DTGVSQNPRHKITKRGQNVTFRCDPISEHNRLYWYRQTLGQGPEFLTYFQNEAQLEKSRLLSDRFSAERPKGSFSTLEIQRTEQGDSAMYLCASSLGQLEPQHFGDGTRLSIL.

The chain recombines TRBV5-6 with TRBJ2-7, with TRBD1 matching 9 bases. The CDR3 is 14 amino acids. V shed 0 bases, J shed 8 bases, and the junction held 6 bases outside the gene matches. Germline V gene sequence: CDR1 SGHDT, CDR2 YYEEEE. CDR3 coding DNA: TGTGCCAGCAGCTTGGCGGGGACAGGGATGAAGCAGTACTTC. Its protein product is CASSLAGTGMKQYF.

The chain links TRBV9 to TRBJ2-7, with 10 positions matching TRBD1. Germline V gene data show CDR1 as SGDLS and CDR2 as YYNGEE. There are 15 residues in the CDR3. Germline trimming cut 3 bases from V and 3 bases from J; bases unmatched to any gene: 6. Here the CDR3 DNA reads TGTGCCAGCAGCGGTCCCGGGACAGGGGACTACGAGCAGTACTTC. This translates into CASSGPGTGDYEQYF.

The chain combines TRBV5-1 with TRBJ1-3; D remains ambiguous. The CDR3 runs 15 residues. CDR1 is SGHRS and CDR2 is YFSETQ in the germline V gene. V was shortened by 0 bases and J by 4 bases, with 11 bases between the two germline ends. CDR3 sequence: CASSLGWELGNTIYF. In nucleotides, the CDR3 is TGCGCCAGCAGCTTGGGGTGGGAACTAGGAAACACCATATATTTT.

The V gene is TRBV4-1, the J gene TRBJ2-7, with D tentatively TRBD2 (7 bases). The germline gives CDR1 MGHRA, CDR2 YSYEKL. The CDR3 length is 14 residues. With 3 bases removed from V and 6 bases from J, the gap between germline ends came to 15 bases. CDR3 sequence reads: CASSHVAGAGEQYF. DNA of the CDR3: TGCGCCAGCAGCCACGTCGCGGGGGCGGGCGAGCAGTACTTC.

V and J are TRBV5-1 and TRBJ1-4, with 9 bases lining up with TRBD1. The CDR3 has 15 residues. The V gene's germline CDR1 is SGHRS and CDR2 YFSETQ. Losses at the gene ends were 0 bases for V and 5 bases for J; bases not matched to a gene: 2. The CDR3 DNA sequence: TGCGCCAGCAGCTTGGTAGGGACAGGGAATGAAAAACTGTTTTTT. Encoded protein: CASSLVGTGNEKLFF.

DNA of the CDR3: TGTGCCAGCAGCACCCAAGTCGGCGTGGGGGCGACCCAGTACTTC. The encoded protein is CASSTQVGVGATQYF. V usage is TRBV7-9 and J usage is TRBJ2-5, with D maybe TRBD1 (6 bases). The CDR3 is 15 amino acids. V lost 5 bases and J lost 7, with 20 bases in between. Germline V lookup: CDR1 SEHNR, CDR2 FQNEAQ (reference sequence).

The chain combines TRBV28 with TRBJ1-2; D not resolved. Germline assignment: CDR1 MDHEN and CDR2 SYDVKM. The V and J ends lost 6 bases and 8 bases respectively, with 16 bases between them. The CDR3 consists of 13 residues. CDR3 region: CASSSPLKGGYTF. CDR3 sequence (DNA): TGTGCCAGCAGCTCCCCCTTAAAAGGCGGCTACACCTTC.

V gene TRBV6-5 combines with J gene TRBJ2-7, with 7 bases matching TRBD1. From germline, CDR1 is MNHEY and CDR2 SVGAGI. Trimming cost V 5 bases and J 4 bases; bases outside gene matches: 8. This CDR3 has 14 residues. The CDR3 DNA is TGTGCCAGCAGTAGGGACAGTCCCCTTTACGAGCAGTACTTC. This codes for CASSRDSPLYEQYF.

The CDR3 loop reads CASSVQGRTNYGYTF. The CDR3 coding sequence is TGTGCCAGCAGCGTACAGGGTAGAACTAACTATGGCTACACCTTC. The chain employs TRBV7-2 and TRBJ1-2, with D perhaps matching TRBD1 (6 bases). V dropped 5 bases and J dropped 0 bases, with 13 bases sitting between them. Germline assignment: CDR1 SGHTA and CDR2 FQGNSA. The CDR3 runs to 15 residues.

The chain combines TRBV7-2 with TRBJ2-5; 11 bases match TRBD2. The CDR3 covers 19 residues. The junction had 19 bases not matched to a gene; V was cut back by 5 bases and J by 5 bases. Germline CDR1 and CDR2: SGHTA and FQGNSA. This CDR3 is CASSTRDPHSGGGGETQYF. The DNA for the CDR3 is TGTGCCAGCAGCACCCGAGACCCCCATAGCGGGGGGGGCGGGGAGACCCAGTACTTC.

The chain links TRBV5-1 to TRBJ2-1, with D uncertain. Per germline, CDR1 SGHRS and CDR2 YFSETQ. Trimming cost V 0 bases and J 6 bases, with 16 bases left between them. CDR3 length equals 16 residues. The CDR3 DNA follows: TGCGCCAGCAGCTTGGTGGGTCAGTTGCGCGTCAATGAGCAGTTCTTC. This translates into CASSLVGQLRVNEQFF. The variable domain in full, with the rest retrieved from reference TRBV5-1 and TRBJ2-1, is KAGVTQTPRYLIKTRGQQVTLSCSPISGHRSVSWYQQTPGQGLQFLFEYFSETQRNKGNFPGRFSGRQFSNSRSEMNVSTLELGDSALYLCASSLVGQLRVNEQFFGPGTRLTVL.

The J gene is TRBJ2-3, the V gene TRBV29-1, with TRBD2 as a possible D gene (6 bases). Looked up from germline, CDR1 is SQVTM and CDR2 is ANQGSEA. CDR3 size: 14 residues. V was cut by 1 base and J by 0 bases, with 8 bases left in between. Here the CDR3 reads CSVEVAASTDTQYF. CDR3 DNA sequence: TGCAGCGTTGAAGTAGCGGCTAGCACAGATACGCAGTATTTT.

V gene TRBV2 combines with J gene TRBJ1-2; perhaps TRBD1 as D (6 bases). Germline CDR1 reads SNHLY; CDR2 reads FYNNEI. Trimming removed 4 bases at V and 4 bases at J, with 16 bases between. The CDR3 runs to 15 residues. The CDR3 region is CASSVAGEEIYGYTF. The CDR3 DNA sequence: TGTGCCAGCAGTGTGGCAGGGGAGGAGATCTATGGCTACACCTTC.

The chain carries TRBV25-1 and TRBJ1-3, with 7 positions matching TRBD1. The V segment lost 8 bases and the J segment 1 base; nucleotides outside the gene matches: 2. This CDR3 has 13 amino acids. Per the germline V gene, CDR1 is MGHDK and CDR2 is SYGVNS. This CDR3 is CASGTVSGNTIYF. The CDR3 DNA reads TGTGCCAGCGGGACAGTTTCTGGAAACACCATATATTTT.

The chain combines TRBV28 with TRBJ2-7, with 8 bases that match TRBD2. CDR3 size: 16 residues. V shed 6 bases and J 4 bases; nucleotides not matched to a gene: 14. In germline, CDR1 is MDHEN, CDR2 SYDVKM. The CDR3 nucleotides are TGTGCCAGCAGAGCCTATCCGGGACTAGGATTATACGAGCAGTACTTC. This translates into CASRAYPGLGLYEQYF.

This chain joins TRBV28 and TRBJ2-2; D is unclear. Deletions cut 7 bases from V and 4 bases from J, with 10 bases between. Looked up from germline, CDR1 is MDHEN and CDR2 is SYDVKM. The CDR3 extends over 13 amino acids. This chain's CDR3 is CASTQRATGELFF. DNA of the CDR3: TGTGCCAGCACCCAACGGGCCACCGGGGAGCTGTTTTTT.

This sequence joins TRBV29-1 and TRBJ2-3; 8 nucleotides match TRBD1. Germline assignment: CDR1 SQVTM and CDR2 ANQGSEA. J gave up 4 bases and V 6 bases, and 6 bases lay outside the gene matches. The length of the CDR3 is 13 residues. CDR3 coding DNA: TGCAGCGTGTCAGGGGGCGTACCAGATACGCAGTATTTT. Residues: CSVSGGVPDTQYF.

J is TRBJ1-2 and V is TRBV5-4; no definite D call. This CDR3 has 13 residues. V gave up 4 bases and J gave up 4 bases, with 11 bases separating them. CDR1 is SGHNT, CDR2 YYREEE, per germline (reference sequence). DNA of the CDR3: TGTGCCAGCAGCCCGGATGATTCCTATGGCTACACCTTC. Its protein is CASSPDDSYGYTF.

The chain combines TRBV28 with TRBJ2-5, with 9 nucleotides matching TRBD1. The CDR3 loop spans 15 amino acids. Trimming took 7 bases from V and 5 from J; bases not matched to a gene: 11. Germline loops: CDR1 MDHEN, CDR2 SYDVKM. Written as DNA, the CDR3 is TGTGCCAGCACTTGGGGACAGGGTGGAGCGGAGACCCAGTACTTC. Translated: CASTWGQGGAETQYF.

The CDR3 protein is CASSLEANTDTQYF. DNA for the CDR3: TGCGCCAGCAGCTTGGAGGCCAACACAGATACGCAGTATTTT. The chain combines TRBV5-1 with TRBJ2-3; D is unresolved. From germline, CDR1 is SGHRS and CDR2 YFSETQ. The V end was cut by 0 bases, the J end by 2 bases, with 7 bases between. This CDR3 comprises 14 residues.

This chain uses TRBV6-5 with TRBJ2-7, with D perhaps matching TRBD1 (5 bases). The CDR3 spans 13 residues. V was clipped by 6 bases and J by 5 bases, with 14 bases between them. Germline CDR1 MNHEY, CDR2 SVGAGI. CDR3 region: CASSPQPGHEQYF. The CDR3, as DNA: TGTGCCAGCAGCCCCCAACCAGGGCACGAGCAGTACTTC.

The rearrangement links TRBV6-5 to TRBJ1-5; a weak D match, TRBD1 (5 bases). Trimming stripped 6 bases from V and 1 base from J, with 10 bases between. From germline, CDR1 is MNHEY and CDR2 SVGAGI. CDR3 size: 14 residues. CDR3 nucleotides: TGTGCCAGCAGCCCAGGGTGGAGCAATCAGCCCCAGCATTTT. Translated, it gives CASSPGWSNQPQHF.

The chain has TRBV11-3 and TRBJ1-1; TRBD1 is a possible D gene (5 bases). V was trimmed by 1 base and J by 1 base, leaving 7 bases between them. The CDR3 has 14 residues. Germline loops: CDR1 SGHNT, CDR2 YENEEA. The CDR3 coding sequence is TGTGCCAGCAGCTTAGGGGGACCGAACACTGAAGCTTTCTTT. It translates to CASSLGGPNTEAFF.

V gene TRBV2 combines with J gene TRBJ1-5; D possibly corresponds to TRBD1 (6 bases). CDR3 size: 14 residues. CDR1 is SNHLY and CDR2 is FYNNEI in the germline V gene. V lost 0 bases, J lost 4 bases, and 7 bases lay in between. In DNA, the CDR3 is TGTGCCAGCAGTGAAGCCACAGGGAATCAGCCCCAGCATTTT. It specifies CASSEATGNQPQHF.

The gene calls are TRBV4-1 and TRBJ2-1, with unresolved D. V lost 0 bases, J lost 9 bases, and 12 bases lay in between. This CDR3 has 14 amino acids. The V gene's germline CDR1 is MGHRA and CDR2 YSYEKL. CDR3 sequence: CASSQDRRVGEQFF. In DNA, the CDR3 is TGCGCCAGCAGCCAAGATAGACGGGTCGGTGAGCAGTTCTTC.